Described below is a single TCR beta chain sequence and its context. This receptor's antigen is unknown. One base away there is no much larger clone; base qualities are not given. For the CD8 naive samples, CD45RO-negative cells were positively selected for CCR7, yielding a CD45RA+CCR7+ population from which TemRA cells were excluded. Healthy HIV-negative adults with no recently reported acute infections or vaccinations were included as donors. Every donor was a Caucasian adult residing in Nashville, Tennessee, USA. Blood was collected by leukapheresis, and PBMCs were isolated by Ficoll-Histopaque density gradient centrifugation and then cryopreserved in liquid nitrogen vapor phase. Analytical flow cytometry was used to check the purity and quantity of each magnetically sorted T cell population. From each sorted fraction, genomic DNA was isolated and quantified by UV absorbance on a Nanodrop 2000c.

The record originates from a study of shared clonotypes between healthy human individuals (dated by TCRdb to the early 2020s). In the study overall: Three men and a couple of women, aged 18 to 49 years, made up the cohort. Per donor, leukapheresis produced somewhere between about 0.9 and 9 billion PBMCs. Libraries were prepared and TCR repertoires were sequenced by different laboratories using diverse techniques, in order to increase sequencing depth and limit assay-specific biases. Blood TCR repertoires of a handful of healthy adults were deeply sequenced to estimate repertoire size and the extent of clonotype sharing between individuals. For each donor, CD4 naive and CD4 memory were each run on three plates, CD8 naive on two plates, and CD8 memory on one plate.

Using the deep immunoSEQ assay, TCR CDR3 regions were amplified from genomic DNA by multiplex PCR. Extracted genomic DNA from each cell subset was distributed evenly across all wells of several immunoSEQ 96-well plates, and each plate was treated as a replicate. For sorted subsets, each replicate PCR was loaded with about 0.2 ug genomic DNA, equivalent to 30,000 to 35,000 T cell genomes. Purified libraries were quantified with a Qubit 3.0 fluorometer, sized on a Bioanalyzer 2100, and re-quantified with the KAPA Library Quantification kit. Every immunoSEQ 96-well plate was sequenced on a dedicated single-read 150-cycle Illumina NextSeq 550 flow cell. The published analysis was carried out like this. The immunoSEQ output contained only junctional sequences without quality scores, so filtering could not match that applied to full-length reads. Sequences were annotated with PyIR, a Python wrapper for IgBLAST v1.9, and V/J genes and CDR3 were assigned using IMGT germline references. Reads were removed for weak V/J assignments (E-value above 1e-6), missing CDR3, stop codons, out-of-frame junctions, or ambiguous translated residues. V3J clonotypes were defined as sequences sharing the same inferred V gene, J gene, and CDR3 amino acid sequence. The percentage overlap between two repertoires was calculated by dividing the number of shared unique clonotypes by the size of the smaller repertoire. RTK rarefaction, the Chao1 estimator, and Recon v2.1 estimates of unobserved clonotypes were used to assess repertoire richness. For all TCRbeta clonotypes obtained by the gDNA method from four donors, generation probabilities were computed with OLGA. TCRdb holds this immuneACCESS table with in-frame rearrangements only. Some clones are missing; in checked studies, unresolved V genes explain under half, and the rest has no known cause. That table gives V, J and clone size, and the DNA gave D and trimming. For this sample the table gives some 2.1 million clones, of which over 85% were detected only once. Clones ranked in the top ten supply about 1.6% of the sample.

General conclusions and limits of the study: Naive subsets generally had larger estimated clonotype richness than memory subsets. Because the study included a small number of donors, the genetic and exposure-history diversity represented was limited. Across a few donors, around 5.4% of naive CD4, more than 3% of naive CD8, roughly 2.3% of memory CD4, and roughly 0.41% of memory CD8 clonotypes were shared. Only blood was sampled, and tissue TCR repertoires likely differ from those in blood. Compared with non-shared clonotypes, clonotypes shared by all four sorted-subset donors had higher generation probabilities. Even with the large sequencing depth, rarefaction of the sorted-subset datasets indicated that sequencing was incomplete. Pairwise subsampling indicated that sequencing depth was expected to affect the degree of clonotype sharing among donors.

The source material was naive CD8+ T cells from PBMCs. Sample cell subset or site, as interpreted from the label and publication: CD45RA+CCR7+. The receptor's source is a man aged 18 to 30 in good health. Some clones in this sample may be carry-over from other donors' samples.

The nucleotide sequence is TGCGCCAGCGCAAACTTGGGGGATGAGCAGTTCTTC. It codes for CASANLGDEQFF. The chain joins TRBV10-1 to TRBJ2-1; the D gene is tentatively TRBD1 or TRBD2, each matching 5 bases. Relative to germline, V is 8 bases shorter and J is 8 bases shorter, with 13 bases between their ends. From the cysteine through the phenylalanine, the CDR3 covers 12 amino acids. The retained sequence is limited to the CDR3, 36 bases, with the frame set at the first base. According to the germline V gene (reference sequence), CDR1 reads WNHNN and CDR2 reads SYGVQD.